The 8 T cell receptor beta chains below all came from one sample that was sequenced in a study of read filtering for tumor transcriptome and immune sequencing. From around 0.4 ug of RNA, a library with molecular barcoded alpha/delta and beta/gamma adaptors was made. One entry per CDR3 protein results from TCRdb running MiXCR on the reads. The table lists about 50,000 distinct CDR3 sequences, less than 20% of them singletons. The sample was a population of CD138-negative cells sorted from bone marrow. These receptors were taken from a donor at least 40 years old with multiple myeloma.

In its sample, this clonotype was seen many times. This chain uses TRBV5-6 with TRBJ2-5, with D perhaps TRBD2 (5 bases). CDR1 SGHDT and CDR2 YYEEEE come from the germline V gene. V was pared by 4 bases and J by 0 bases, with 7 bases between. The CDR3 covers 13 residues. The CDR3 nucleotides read TGTGCCAGCAGCCATAGCGACCAAGAGACCCAGTACTTC. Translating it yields CASSHSDQETQYF.

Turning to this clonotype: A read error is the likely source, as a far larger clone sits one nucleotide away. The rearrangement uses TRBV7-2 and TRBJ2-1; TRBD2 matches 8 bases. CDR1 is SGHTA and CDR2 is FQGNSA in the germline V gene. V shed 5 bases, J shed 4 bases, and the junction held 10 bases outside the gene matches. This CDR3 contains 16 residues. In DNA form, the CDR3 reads TGTGCCAGCAGCCTCCCCGGGGCTAGCGGGTACAATGAGCAGTTCTTC. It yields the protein CASSLPGASGYNEQFF.

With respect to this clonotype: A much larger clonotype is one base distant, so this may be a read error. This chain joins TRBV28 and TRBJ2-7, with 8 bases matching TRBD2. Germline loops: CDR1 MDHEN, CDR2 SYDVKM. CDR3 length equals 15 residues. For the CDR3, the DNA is TGTCCCAGCAGTTCACACTTTGGCGGGGGGAACGAGCAGTACTTC. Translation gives CPSSSHFGGGNEQYF. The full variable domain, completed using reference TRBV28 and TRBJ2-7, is DVKVTQSSRYLVKRTGEKVFLECVQDMDHENMFWYRQDPGLGLRLIYFSYDVKMKEKGDIPEGYSVSREKKERFSLILESASTNQTSMYLCPSSSHFGGGNEQYFGPGTRLTVT.

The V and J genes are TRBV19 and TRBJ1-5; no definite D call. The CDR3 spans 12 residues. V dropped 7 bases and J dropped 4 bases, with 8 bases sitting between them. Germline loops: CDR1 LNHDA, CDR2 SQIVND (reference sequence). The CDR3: CASKKANQPQHF. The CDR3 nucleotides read TGTGCCAGTAAGAAGGCGAATCAGCCCCAGCATTTT.

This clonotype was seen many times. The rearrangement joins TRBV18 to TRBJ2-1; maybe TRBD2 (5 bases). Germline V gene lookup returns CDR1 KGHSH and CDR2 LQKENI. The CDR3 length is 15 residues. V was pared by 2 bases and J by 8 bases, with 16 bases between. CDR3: CASSPSVPPGDEQFF. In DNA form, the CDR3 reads TGTGCCAGCTCACCATCGGTTCCCCCCGGGGATGAGCAGTTCTTC.

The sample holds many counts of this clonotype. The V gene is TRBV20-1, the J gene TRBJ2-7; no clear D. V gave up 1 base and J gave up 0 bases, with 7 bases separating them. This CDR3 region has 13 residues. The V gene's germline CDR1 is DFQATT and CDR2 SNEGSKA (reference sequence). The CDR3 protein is CSARVGASYEQYF. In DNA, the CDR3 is TGCAGTGCTAGAGTAGGCGCCTCCTACGAGCAGTACTTC.

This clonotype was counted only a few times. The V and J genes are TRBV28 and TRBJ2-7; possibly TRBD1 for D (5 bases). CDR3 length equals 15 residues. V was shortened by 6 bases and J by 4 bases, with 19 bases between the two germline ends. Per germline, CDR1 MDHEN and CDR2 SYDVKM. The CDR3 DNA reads TGTGCCAGCAGGCGCCCAAAGTGGGGCTCTTACGAGCAGTACTTC. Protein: CASRRPKWGSYEQYF.

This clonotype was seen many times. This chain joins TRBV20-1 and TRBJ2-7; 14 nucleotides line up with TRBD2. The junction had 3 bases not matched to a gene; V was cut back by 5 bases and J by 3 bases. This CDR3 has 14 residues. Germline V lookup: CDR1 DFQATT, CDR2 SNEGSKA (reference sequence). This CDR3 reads CSAGTSGSDYEQYF. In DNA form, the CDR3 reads TGCAGTGCTGGGACTAGCGGGAGCGACTACGAGCAGTACTTC.